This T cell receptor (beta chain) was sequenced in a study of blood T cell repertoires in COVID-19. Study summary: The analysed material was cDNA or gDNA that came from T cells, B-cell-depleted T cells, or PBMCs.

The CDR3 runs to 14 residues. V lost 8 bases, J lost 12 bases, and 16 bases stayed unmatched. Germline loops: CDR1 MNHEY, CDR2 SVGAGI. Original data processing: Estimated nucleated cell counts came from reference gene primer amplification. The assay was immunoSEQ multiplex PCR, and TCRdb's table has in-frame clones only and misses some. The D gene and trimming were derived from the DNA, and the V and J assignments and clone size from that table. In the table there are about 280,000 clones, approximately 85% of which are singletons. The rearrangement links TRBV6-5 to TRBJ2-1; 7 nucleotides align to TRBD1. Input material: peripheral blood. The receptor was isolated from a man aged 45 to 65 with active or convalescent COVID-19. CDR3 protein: CASGRQGLLVVQFF. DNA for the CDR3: TGTGCCAGCGGTCGACAGGGCCTTCTGGTTGTGCAGTTCTTC.